Listed below are T cell receptor beta chains from one sample, sequenced in a study of early T cells in non-severe SARS-CoV-2 infection. TCRdb redid the calling of the 5' RACE reads with MiXCR, one entry per CDR3 protein. The table shows approximately 47,000 distinct CDR3 sequences, with about a tenth occurring only once. The material sequenced was whole blood, taken at baseline. The receptors shown here come from an adult who was a healthcare worker with PCR-confirmed SARS-CoV-2 infection or an uninfected control (not recorded which). The CDR3 runs from the conserved cysteine through the conserved F or W. D genes are given only for firm matches. Expanded clones are given a class, and other clones once, few, many or no size at all.

TRBJ2-3 | TRBV7-2 | TRBD2 | many | CASSHGLAGPLGSDTQYF | TGTGCCAGCAGCCACGGACTAGCGGGGCCCCTAGGGTCGGATACGCAGTATTTT
TRBJ1-2 | TRBV19 | - | - | CATFTLNYGYTF | TGTGCCACCTTCACACTGAACTATGGCTACACCTTC
TRBJ1-2 | TRBV6-6 | - | - | CASNLGGIYGYTF | TGTGCCAGCAACCTGGGGGGGATCTATGGCTACACCTTC
TRBJ1-5 | TRBV6-1 | - | medium-sized | CASSGTFNQPQHF | TGTGCCAGCAGTGGGACCTTCAATCAGCCCCAGCATTTT
TRBJ2-3 | TRBV20-1 | TRBD2 | many | CSVRTSGANPNQRTDTQYF | TGCAGTGTAAGGACTAGCGGGGCGAACCCTAACCAACGCACAGATACGCAGTATTTT
TRBJ1-1 | TRBV15 | - | few | CATSAGLGAFF | TGTGCCACCAGCGCAGGGTTGGGAGCTTTCTTT
TRBJ2-3 | TRBV7-2 | TRBD1 | - | CASSRTTGTGENTQYF | TGTGCCAGCAGCCGTACCACCGGGACAGGGGAAAATACGCAGTATTTT
TRBJ1-1 | TRBV5-4 | TRBD1 | many | CASSLALSRDSEAFF | TGTGCCAGCAGCTTGGCGTTGTCTCGGGACAGTGAAGCTTTCTTT
TRBJ2-3 | TRBV9 | - | many | CASSVVSGAALDTQYF | TGTGCCAGCAGCGTAGTCTCGGGGGCCGCACTAGATACGCAGTATTTT
TRBJ2-1 | TRBV7-9 | - | many | CASSLSQEQFF | TGTGCCAGCAGCTTATCCCAGGAGCAGTTCTTC
TRBJ2-7 | TRBV11-2 | - | - | CASSLKVDPYSDEQYF | TGTGCCAGCAGCTTAAAAGTGGATCCCTACTCGGACGAGCAGTACTTC
TRBJ1-4 | TRBV5-1 | TRBD1 | - | CASSSGQLNEKLFF | TGCGCCAGCAGTTCGGGACAGTTAAATGAAAAACTGTTTTTT
TRBJ2-3 | TRBV7-3 | - | many | CASSRDGRDTDTQYF | TGTGCCAGCAGCCGGGACGGGAGAGACACAGATACGCAGTATTTT
TRBJ1-2 | TRBV12-3/TRBV12-4 | - | few | CASSLARSVNYGYTF | TGTGCCAGCAGTCTCGCCAGGAGCGTTAACTATGGCTACACCTTC
TRBJ2-5 | TRBV25-1 | - | few | CASSVYPWGRETQYF | TGTGCCAGCAGTGTCTATCCTTGGGGGCGCGAGACCCAGTACTTC
TRBJ2-7 | TRBV18 | - | few | CASSPDRDKTYEQYF | TGTGCCAGCTCACCGGACCGGGACAAAACCTACGAGCAGTACTTC
TRBJ2-5 | TRBV25-1 | TRBD2 | - | CASSPPLLGEGTQYF | TGTGCCAGCAGTCCTCCATTGCTAGGGGAGGGGACCCAGTACTTC